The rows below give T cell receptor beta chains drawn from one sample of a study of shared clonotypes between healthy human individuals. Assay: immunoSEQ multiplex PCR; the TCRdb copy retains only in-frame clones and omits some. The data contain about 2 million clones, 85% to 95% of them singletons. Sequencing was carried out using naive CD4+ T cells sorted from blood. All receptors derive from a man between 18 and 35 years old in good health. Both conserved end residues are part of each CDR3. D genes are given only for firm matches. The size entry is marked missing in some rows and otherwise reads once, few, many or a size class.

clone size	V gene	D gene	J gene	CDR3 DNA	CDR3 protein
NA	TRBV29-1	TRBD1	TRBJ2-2	TGCAGCGTTGGGACAGGGACCACCGGGGAGCTGTTTTTT	CSVGTGTTGELFF
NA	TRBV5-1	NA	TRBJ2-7	TGCGCCAGCAGCCGAGGGTCCCCTCAGGGGCCTCGAAACTACGAGCAGTACTTC	CASSRGSPQGPRNYEQYF
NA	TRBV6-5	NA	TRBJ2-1	TGTGCCAGTGGACGGTTTAATGAGCAGTTCTTC	CASGRFNEQFF
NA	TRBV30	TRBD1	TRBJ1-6	TGTGCCTGGAGGGGACAGGGGGGACCCCTCCACTTT	CAWRGQGGPLHF
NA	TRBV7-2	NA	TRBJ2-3	TGTGCCAGCAGCTTGCAGGGCCCTAGCGCAGATACGCAGTATTTT	CASSLQGPSADTQYF
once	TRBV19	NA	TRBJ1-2	TGTGCCAGTAGTACGAGGACACCCGATGGCTACACCTTC	CASSTRTPDGYTF
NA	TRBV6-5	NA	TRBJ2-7	TGTGCCAGCAGTTACTCGAAAATCTCCTCCTACGAGCAGTACTTC	CASSYSKISSYEQYF
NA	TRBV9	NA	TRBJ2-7	TGTGCCAGCAGCGTAGATCCCCAACTAGTCTACGAGCAGTACTTC	CASSVDPQLVYEQYF
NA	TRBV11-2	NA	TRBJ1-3	TGTGCCAGCAGCCCCCAGGACACTGGAAACACCATATATTTT	CASSPQDTGNTIYF
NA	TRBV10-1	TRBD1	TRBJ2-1	TGCGCCAGCAGTGATACAAAGACAGGGAAGGTTCACAATGAGCAGTTCTTC	CASSDTKTGKVHNEQFF
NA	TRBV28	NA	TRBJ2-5	TGTGCCAGCGGGACCTCGAAGGTCAGCCAGCAAGAGACCCAGTACTTC	CASGTSKVSQQETQYF
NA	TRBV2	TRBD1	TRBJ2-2	TGTGCCAGCAGGGGGACAGGGAGCGACACCGGGGAGCTGTTTTTT	CASRGTGSDTGELFF
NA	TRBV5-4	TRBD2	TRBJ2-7	TGTGCCAGCAGCTTGGTCGGGGGGGCGCGTGAGCAGTACTTC	CASSLVGGAREQYF
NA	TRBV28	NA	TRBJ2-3	TGTGCCAGCAGAACAGGGCTAGCAGATACGCAGTATTTT	CASRTGLADTQYF
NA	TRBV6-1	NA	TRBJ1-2	TGTGCCAGCAGGTCAGACAGTTCGGGGGCGACCTTC	CASRSDSSGATF
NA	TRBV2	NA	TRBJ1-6	TGTGCCAGCAGTGATCGGGAGTTTCGTTCACCCCTCCACTTT	CASSDREFRSPLHF
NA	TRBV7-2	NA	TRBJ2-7	TGTGCCAGCAGCTTAGGGGGGGACTCCTACGAGCAGTACTTC	CASSLGGDSYEQYF
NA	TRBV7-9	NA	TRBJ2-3	TGTGCCAGCAGCTTAAATTGGCGGGCGCAGTATTTT	CASSLNWRAQYF
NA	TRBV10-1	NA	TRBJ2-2	TGCGCCAGCAGTGAGGGAAGCGGAGTCTACACCGGGGAGCTGTTTTTT	CASSEGSGVYTGELFF
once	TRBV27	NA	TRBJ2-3	TGTGCCAGCAGAAAACAGGGATTAGCAGATACGCAGTATTTT	CASRKQGLADTQYF
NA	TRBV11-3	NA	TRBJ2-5	TGTGCCAGCAGCTTAGGCGGCAGCCAAGAGACCCAGTACTTC	CASSLGGSQETQYF
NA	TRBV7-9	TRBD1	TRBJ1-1	TGTGCCAGCAGCTTAGGTGACAGGGGGTCAATGAACACTGAAGCTTTCTTT	CASSLGDRGSMNTEAFF
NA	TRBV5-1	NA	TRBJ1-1	TGCGCCAGCAGCTTGGCGAACAGGGAAACTGAAGCTTTCTTT	CASSLANRETEAFF
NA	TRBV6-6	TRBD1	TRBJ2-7	TGTGCCAGCAGGGATGGACAGGGGGGTCCCTACGAGCAGTACTTC	CASRDGQGGPYEQYF
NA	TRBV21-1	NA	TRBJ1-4	TGTGCCAGCAGTAAAGCTGGGTCGAGGCAGCGAAAACTGTTTTTT	CASSKAGSRQRKLFF
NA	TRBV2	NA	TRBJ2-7	TGTGCCAGCAGTGAGTTTTACAGAGGCGGCGTCATTACCTACGAGCAGTACTTC	CASSEFYRGGVITYEQYF
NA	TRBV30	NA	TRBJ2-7	TGTGCCTGGAAAGGGGGCGGGAGCTCCTACGAGCAGTACTTC	CAWKGGGSSYEQYF
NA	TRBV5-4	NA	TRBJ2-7	TGTGCCAGCAGCCCGAGGAGCCGAGGCGAGCAGTACTTC	CASSPRSRGEQYF
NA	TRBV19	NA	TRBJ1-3	TGTGCCACAGCAGCAGGGCCCTCTGGAAACACCATATATTTT	CATAAGPSGNTIYF
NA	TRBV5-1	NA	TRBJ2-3	TGCGCCAGCAAGGGCGGGTTGAGCACAGATACGCAGTATTTT	CASKGGLSTDTQYF
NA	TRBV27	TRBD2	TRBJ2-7	TGTGCCAGCAGTTTAGGTCAGCGGGGGGACTTTTCCTACGAGCAGTACTTC	CASSLGQRGDFSYEQYF
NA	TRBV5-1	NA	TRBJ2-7	TGCGCCAGCAGCTTGAGTACGGGAACCTACGAGCAGTACTTC	CASSLSTGTYEQYF
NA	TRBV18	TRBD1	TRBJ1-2	TGTGCCAGCTCACCGGGACAGGGAATGAATGGCTACACCTTC	CASSPGQGMNGYTF
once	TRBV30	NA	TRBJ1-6	TGTGCCTGGAGTGTATATTCGTGGGGTACGACGGGTTCACCCCTCCACTTT	CAWSVYSWGTTGSPLHF
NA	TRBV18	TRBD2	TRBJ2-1	TGTGCCAGCTCACCTCCGGGGGGTAATGAGCAGTTCTTC	CASSPPGGNEQFF
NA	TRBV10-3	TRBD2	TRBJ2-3	TGTGCCACCTCCGGGACTAGCGGGATGTCGTCTAGCACAGATACGCAGTATTTT	CATSGTSGMSSSTDTQYF
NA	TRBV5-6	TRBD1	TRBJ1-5	TGTGCCAGCAGCGGCAGGGGGTATAACAATCAGCCCCAGCATTTT	CASSGRGYNNQPQHF
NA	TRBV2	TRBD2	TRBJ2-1	TGTGCCAGCAGTGGTGCGGGAGGGTCTGGTGAGCAGTTCTTC	CASSGAGGSGEQFF
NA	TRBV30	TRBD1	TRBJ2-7	TGTGCCTGGAGTGTAGGGGGGACAGGCTCCTACGAGCAGTACTTC	CAWSVGGTGSYEQYF
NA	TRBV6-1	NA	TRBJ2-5	TGTGCCAGCAGTGAAGCGGCCCTCGGGGCCAGGGCGACCCAGTACTTC	CASSEAALGARATQYF
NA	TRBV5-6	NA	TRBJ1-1	TGTGCCAGCAGCTTGGTAGGGTTGACTATGGGCACTGAAGCTTTCTTT	CASSLVGLTMGTEAFF
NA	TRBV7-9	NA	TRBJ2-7	TGTGCCAGCACTCCCTCCTTGGTGGGGGAGCAGTACTTC	CASTPSLVGEQYF
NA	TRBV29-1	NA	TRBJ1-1	TGCAGCGTTAAGTCGGGGTCGACTGAAGCTTTCTTT	CSVKSGSTEAFF
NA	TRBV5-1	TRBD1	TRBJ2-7	TGCGCCAGCAGCTTCGGGACAGGGTTTTTCGAGCAGTACTTC	CASSFGTGFFEQYF
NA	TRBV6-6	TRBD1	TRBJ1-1	TGTGCCAGCAGAGAAACAGGGGGGGAAGCTTTCTTT	CASRETGGEAFF
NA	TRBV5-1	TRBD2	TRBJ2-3	TGCGCCAGCAGCACCGGACTAGCTGGAACAGATACGCAGTATTTT	CASSTGLAGTDTQYF
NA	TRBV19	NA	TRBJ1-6	TGTGCCAGTAGTATGGCCCCACCCTCCAATCTCTATAATTCACCCCTCCACTTT	CASSMAPPSNLYNSPLHF
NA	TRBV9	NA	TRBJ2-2	TGTGCCAGCAGCTCCGGCGGAGGGAACACCGGGGAGCTGTTTTTT	CASSSGGGNTGELFF
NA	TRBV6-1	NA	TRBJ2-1	TGTGCCAGCAGTGAAGCGCTGGGACGTTGGGATGAGCAGTTCTTC	CASSEALGRWDEQFF